Detailed here is one T cell receptor (beta chain). The antigen is not known. This entry is derived from a study of cytomegalovirus exposure and HLA in healthy donors. Use of 60 Vbeta and 13 Jbeta primers characterized the PCR. The repertoire was sequenced with immunoSEQ multiplex PCR; TCRdb's copy has only in-frame clones and lacks some. The sample records more than 200,000 clones, roughly 79% being singletons. General study results and limits: A later analysis by the authors found several of the most significant clusters apparently linked to common viral pathogens. Later work found that TCR association rates differed between HLA loci; DRB1 had the most and HLA-C the fewest. Cytomegalovirus status was reportedly diagnosed by the classifier with high sensitivity and specificity.

The CDR3 is 15 amino acids. The germline gives CDR1 ENHRY, CDR2 SYGVKD. Trimming removed 7 bases from V and 5 bases from J; junction bases left unmatched: 8. The sequenced material came from PBMCs. The receptor comes from a male donor in good health and CMV-seronegative. This chain connects TRBV10-3 to TRBJ1-2; 12 positions match TRBD1. CDR3: CAIMGQGAGGYGYTF. The CDR3 coding sequence is TGTGCCATCATGGGACAGGGGGCCGGAGGATATGGCTACACCTTC.